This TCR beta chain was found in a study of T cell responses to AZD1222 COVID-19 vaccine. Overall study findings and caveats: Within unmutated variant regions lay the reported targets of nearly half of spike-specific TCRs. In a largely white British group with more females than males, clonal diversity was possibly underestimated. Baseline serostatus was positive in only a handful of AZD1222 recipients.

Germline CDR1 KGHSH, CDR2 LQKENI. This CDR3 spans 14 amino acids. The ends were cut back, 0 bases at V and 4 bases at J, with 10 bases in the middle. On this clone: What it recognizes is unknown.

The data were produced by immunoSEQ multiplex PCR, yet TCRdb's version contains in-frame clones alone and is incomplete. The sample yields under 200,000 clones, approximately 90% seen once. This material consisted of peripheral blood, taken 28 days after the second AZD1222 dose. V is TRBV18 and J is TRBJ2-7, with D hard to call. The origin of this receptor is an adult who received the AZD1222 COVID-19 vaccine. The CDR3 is CASSPPVAPYEQYF. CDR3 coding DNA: TGTGCCAGCTCACCACCGGTGGCACCTTACGAGCAGTACTTC.